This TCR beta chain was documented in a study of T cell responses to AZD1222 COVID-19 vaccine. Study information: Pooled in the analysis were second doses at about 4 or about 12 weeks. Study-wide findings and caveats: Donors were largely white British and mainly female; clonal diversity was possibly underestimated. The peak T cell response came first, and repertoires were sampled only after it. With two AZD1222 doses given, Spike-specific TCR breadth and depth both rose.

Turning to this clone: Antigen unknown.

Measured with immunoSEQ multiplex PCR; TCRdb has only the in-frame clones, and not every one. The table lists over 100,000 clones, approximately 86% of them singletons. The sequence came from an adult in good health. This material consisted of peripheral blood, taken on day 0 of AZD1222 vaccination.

CDR3 loop: CASSLAGGMNTEAFF. The CDR3 DNA reads TGCGCCAGCAGCTTGGCAGGGGGAATGAACACTGAAGCTTTCTTT. This rearrangement joins TRBV5-1 to TRBJ1-1; 7 bases line up with TRBD1. V was clipped by 0 bases and J by 0 bases; unmatched bases: 2. The length of the CDR3 is 15 residues. Germline-derived CDR1 and CDR2 are SGHRS and YFSETQ.